The clone carrying this TCR beta chain turned up a few times. This CDR3 has 14 residues. Germline V CDR1 and CDR2: GTSNPN, SVGIG (reference sequence). V was trimmed by 2 bases and J by 2 bases, leaving 13 bases between them. This sample is part of a study of patients and donors after allogeneic stem cell transplantation. TCRdb redid the calling of the RT-PCR reads with MiXCR, one entry per CDR3 protein. The table has hundreds of thousands of distinct CDR3 sequences, roughly 17% seen once. The clonotype was recovered from a human donor who was either an allogeneic HSCT recipient or a stem cell or donor lymphocyte infusion donor (not recorded which). It is not recorded whose cells these are; they may come from a transplant donor. The chain employs TRBV30 and TRBJ2-7; maybe TRBD1 (6 bases). Sequencing used blood, either unsorted or a sorted T cell fraction (not recorded which). The CDR3 spells CAWSIPGTTYEQYF. CDR3 in DNA: TGTGCCTGGAGTATACCCGGGACAACCTACGAGCAGTACTTC.